One sample yielded the 14 T cell receptor beta chains listed below, sequenced in a study of blood T cells in healthy people across ages. The authors ran a second PCR of 7 to 11 cycles using a sample-barcoded 5' primer and a J-beta primer mix. TCRdb reprocessed the 5' RACE reads with MiXCR, giving one entry per CDR3 protein. This sample has 1.5 million to 2 million distinct CDR3 sequences, with over 25% found just once. Source material: blood. The source is a woman aged 25 to 39 in good health.

Details on this clonotype: A read error is possible here, since a much larger clone lies one base away. This rearrangement joins TRBV12-3 or TRBV12-4 to TRBJ2-7; 7 bases line up with TRBD2. This CDR3 region has 13 residues. As DNA, the CDR3 is TGCGCCAGCAGCCTTGGACTAGGTAATGAGCAGTACTTC. This codes for CASSLGLGNEQYF.

As regards this clonotype: Germline is not matched at one junction end, which may reflect a read error. This chain links TRBV9 with TRBJ2-1; 11 nucleotides agree with TRBD2. Germline CDR1 reads SGDLS; CDR2 reads YYNGEE. The CDR3 is made up of 15 amino acids. As DNA, the CDR3 is TGTGCCAGCAGCGTAACCGGGACTAGCGGCAATGGGCAGTTCTTC. Its protein product is CASSVTGTSGNGQFF.

This clonotype was recorded at least ten times. The chain recombines TRBV12-3 or TRBV12-4 with TRBJ2-5; D assignment may be TRBD1 or TRBD2 (5 bases each). V lost 5 bases and J 5 bases, leaving 15 bases between the germline ends. The CDR3 spans 14 residues. The DNA for the CDR3 is TGTGCCAGCAGTCCGGACGAGGGACGTGAGACCCAGTACTTC. Translated: CASSPDEGRETQYF.

This clonotype was observed a few times. The genes are TRBV7-2 and TRBJ2-1; TRBD2 agrees at 7 bases. This CDR3 spans 16 amino acids. The germline V gene has CDR1 SGHTA and CDR2 FQGNSA. V dropped 1 base and J dropped 5; count of bases not matched to a gene: 8. CDR3 sequence reads: CASSLVRLASNNEQFF. CDR3 nucleotide sequence: TGTGCCAGCAGCTTAGTGCGACTAGCTTCCAACAATGAGCAGTTCTTC.

The chain combines TRBV29-1 with TRBJ2-1, with TRBD1 matching 9 bases. The CDR3 is 14 residues long. Germline V gene lookup returns CDR1 SQVTM and CDR2 ANQGSEA. Trimming took 8 bases from V and 8 from J; bases not matched to a gene: 13. The chain's CDR3 is CSSDGTGYRDEQFF. CDR3 sequence (DNA): TGCAGCTCTGACGGGACAGGGTATAGGGATGAGCAGTTCTTC.

This clonotype was picked up a small number of times. The chain combines TRBV6-5 with TRBJ1-5; possible D gene TRBD1, 5 bases. Deletions cut 6 bases from V and 4 bases from J, with 16 bases between. This CDR3 contains 15 residues. Germline values: CDR1 MNHEY, CDR2 SVGAGI. CDR3 loop: CASRRSRDGNQPQHF. The CDR3 DNA reads as TGTGCCAGCAGGAGGAGTAGGGACGGAAATCAGCCCCAGCATTTT.

The chain combines TRBV6-5 with TRBJ1-4, with 11 bases aligning to TRBD1. The trim removed 5 bases at V and 7 bases at J, leaving 9 bases unmatched. The CDR3 sequence is 16 residues long. CDR1 and CDR2 (germline): MNHEY, SVGAGI. CDR3 protein: CASSRTGGIVGEKLFF. Written as DNA, the CDR3 is TGTGCCAGCAGTAGGACAGGGGGCATCGTCGGTGAAAAACTGTTTTTT.

The chain has TRBV7-2 and TRBJ2-2; 11 bases fit TRBD2. The CDR3 totals 16 residues. The V and J ends lost 6 bases and 1 base, in that order; junction bases with no gene match: 4. Germline lookup yields CDR1 SGHTA and CDR2 FQGNSA. CDR3 in amino acids: CASRSTSGVNTGELFF. As DNA, the CDR3 is TGTGCCAGCAGGTCGACTAGCGGGGTGAACACCGGGGAGCTGTTTTTT.

The table lists this clonotype with a count of one. The V and J genes are TRBV6-5 and TRBJ2-1; TRBD2 might be the D (5 bases). Germline CDR1 is MNHEY and CDR2 is SVGAGI. V lost 8 bases and J 4 bases, leaving 18 bases between the germline ends. CDR3 length equals 15 residues. CDR3 nucleotides: TGTGCCAGCTGGGCGGAGGTTGGGCGATACAATGAGCAGTTCTTC. Its protein product is CASWAEVGRYNEQFF.

The V and J genes are TRBV7-3 and TRBJ2-5; D is unresolved. Germline CDR1 SGHTA, CDR2 FQGTGA. The CDR3 has 13 amino acids. Between the trimmed V and J ends, which lost 1 base and 11 bases, there was a span of 14 bases. In nucleotides, the CDR3 is TGTGCCAGCAGCTTAATGGACGGTTCGCAGCAGTACTTC. This sequence encodes CASSLMDGSQQYF. The full variable domain, in which reference TRBV7-3 and TRBJ2-5 provide the parts outside the CDR3, is GAGVSQTPSNKVTEKGKYVELRCDPISGHTALYWYRQSLGQGPEFLIYFQGTGAADDSGLPNDRFFAVRPEGSVSTLKIQRTERGDSAVYLCASSLMDGSQQYFGPGTRLLVL.

This clonotype occurred many times. The J gene is TRBJ2-5, the V gene TRBV5-1, with D tentatively TRBD1 (6 bases). The J call may be incorrect, as the DNA end agrees better with TRBJ2-7. The CDR3 consists of 16 residues. Per the germline V gene, CDR1 is SGHRS and CDR2 is YFSETQ. The DNA of the CDR3 is TGCGCCAGCAGCACACACCCGACCAACAGGGTGAGCGAGCAGTACTTC. Residues: CASSTHPTNRVSEQYF.

For this clonotype: The junction departs from the called germline gene at one end, perhaps through a read error. The J gene is TRBJ2-4, the V gene TRBV5-5; tentatively, D is TRBD1 or TRBD2 (5 bases each). The last part of the DNA fits TRBJ2-7 better; the J call may be wrong. The CDR3 runs to 13 residues. Germline V gene sequence: CDR1 SGHKS, CDR2 YYEKEE (reference sequence). The CDR3 reads CVSSWTGPYEQYF. In nucleotides, the CDR3 is TGTGTCAGCAGCTGGACGGGGCCCTACGAGCAGTACTTC.

This clonotype has just a few counts. The chain couples TRBV7-2 to TRBJ2-1, with 9 positions matching TRBD2. The ends lost 7 bases at V and 6 bases at J; junction bases unmatched: 16. The CDR3 has 17 amino acids. From germline, CDR1 is SGHTA and CDR2 FQGNSA. CDR3 sequence: CASMHQSGVLAGNEQFF. CDR3 bases: TGTGCCAGCATGCATCAATCGGGAGTACTAGCGGGCAATGAGCAGTTCTTC. Drawing the rest from reference TRBV7-2 and TRBJ2-1, the complete variable domain is GAGVSQSPSNKVTEKGKDVELRCDPISGHTALYWYRQSLGQGLEFLIYFQGNSAPDKSGLPSDRFSAERTGGSVSTLTIQRTQQEDSAVYLCASMHQSGVLAGNEQFFGPGTRLTVL.

As concerns this clonotype: One junction end does not reproduce the germline sequence, and a read error may be involved. The CDR3 region has the DNA TGCGCCAGCAGTCAGTCTGGGGCGAACACTGAAGCTTTCTTT. This codes for CASSQSGANTEAFF. The chain recombines TRBV10-2 with TRBJ1-1, with D perhaps TRBD1 (5 bases). The CDR3 covers 14 residues. CDR1 is WSHSY, CDR2 SAAADI, per germline.